The next 32 T cell receptor beta chains were all read from a single sample in a study of regulatory T cells in long-lasting Graves disease. Documented time point: newly diagnosed GD, antithyroid drugs for less than 3 months. RNA extracted from PBMCs served as the sequencing template. Arm-PCR with iRepertoire HTBI primers amplified the CDR3 regions for these TCR beta libraries. From the multiplex PCR reads, TCRdb called clonotypes with MiXCR, one entry per CDR3 protein. Of about 500,000 distinct CDR3 sequences in the sample, around 12% were seen once. These data were also reused for a study on T cells in Graves' hyperthyroidism and ophthalmopathy.

This sample comprised peripheral blood mononuclear cells (PBMCs), obtained at new diagnosis, from a patient treated with antithyroid drugs. These receptors all come from a woman between 25 and 40 years old with Graves disease.

V gene TRBV4-1 combines with J gene TRBJ2-5; 8 bases match TRBD2. This CDR3 spans 14 amino acids. With V trimmed by 4 bases and J by 2 bases, 3 bases remained unmatched. Germline-derived CDR1 and CDR2 are MGHRA and YSYEKL. CDR3 nucleotide sequence: TGCGCCAGCAGCCGGCGGGGGGAACAAGAGACCCAGTACTTC. It specifies CASSRRGEQETQYF.

This clonotype was recorded many times. The rearrangement joins TRBV28 to TRBJ2-7; D is ambiguous. V was trimmed by 5 bases and J by 1 base, leaving 9 bases between them. The CDR3 consists of 13 residues. Germline CDR1 MDHEN, CDR2 SYDVKM. CDR3: CASSPLRSYEQYF. In nucleotides, the CDR3 is TGTGCCAGCAGTCCCCTCCGGTCCTACGAGCAGTACTTC.

This rearrangement joins TRBV13 to TRBJ1-2; D is undetermined. Germline lookup yields CDR1 PRHDT and CDR2 FYEKMQ (reference sequence). This CDR3 is built from 14 residues. The V end lost 3 bases, the J end lost 3 bases, and 11 bases lay between the germline ends. CDR3 nucleotide sequence: TGTGCCAGCAGCTTGGGATCAAACTACTATGGCTACACCTTC. The encoded protein is CASSLGSNYYGYTF.

This clonotype was recorded at least ten times. The chain employs TRBV10-3 and TRBJ2-7; D ambiguous. V was pared by 7 bases and J by 6 bases, with 16 bases between. The CDR3 extends over 13 amino acids. Germline CDR1 is ENHRY and CDR2 is SYGVKD. The chain's CDR3 is CAIKEPPRGEQYF. The CDR3 nucleotides read TGTGCCATCAAGGAGCCCCCCCGCGGCGAGCAGTACTTC.

This clonotype was counted ten times or more. The chain uses TRBV2 and TRBJ1-2, with 7 bases lining up with TRBD1. The CDR3 totals 16 residues. V shed 0 bases and J 4 bases; nucleotides not matched to a gene: 8. Germline values: CDR1 SNHLY, CDR2 FYNNEI. The CDR3 DNA reads as TGTGCCAGCAGTGAAGCGTTGGCAGGGGGAGGCTATGGCTACACCTTC. Its protein is CASSEALAGGGYGYTF.

The chain is built from TRBV7-9 and TRBJ1-1; D unresolved. Germline V CDR1 and CDR2: SEHNR, FQNEAQ (reference sequence). The CDR3 is 13 amino acids. V was clipped by 3 bases and J by 8 bases, with 13 bases between them. CDR3 loop: CASSLGRTAEAFF. The CDR3 nucleotides read TGTGCCAGCAGCTTGGGCAGGACGGCCGAAGCTTTCTTT.

The J gene is TRBJ1-5, the V gene TRBV15; D is unclear. The V gene lost 0 bases and the J gene lost 9 bases, with 9 bases spanning the gap. The CDR3 consists of 13 residues. CDR1 is LNHNV, CDR2 YYDKDF, per germline (reference sequence). The CDR3 coding sequence is TGTGCCACCAGCAGAGAAGTGGTGGGGCCCCAGCATTTT. Residues: CATSREVVGPQHF.

The chain recombines TRBV24-1 with TRBJ2-1; 7 bases are shared with TRBD1. V gave up 4 bases and J gave up 9 bases; unmatched junction bases: 5. The CDR3 extends over 13 amino acids. CDR1 is KGHDR and CDR2 is SFDVKD in the germline V gene. CDR3 protein: CATSDLGDSEQFF. CDR3 nucleotide sequence: TGTGCCACCAGTGACCTGGGGGACAGTGAGCAGTTCTTC.

V gene TRBV12-5 combines with J gene TRBJ1-1, with 7 bases aligning to TRBD1. The CDR3 loop spans 14 amino acids. V lost 7 bases to trimming and J lost 5 bases; unmatched junction nucleotides: 10. Germline V CDR1 and CDR2: LGHNT, FRNRAP. Here the CDR3 reads CASASRTGTTEAFF. The CDR3 DNA is TGTGCTAGTGCCTCACGGACAGGAACAACTGAAGCTTTCTTT.

This rearrangement joins TRBV11-1 to TRBJ2-5; the match to TRBD1 covers 8 bases. The V gene's germline CDR1 is SGHAT and CDR2 FQDESV (reference sequence). The CDR3 sequence is 15 residues long. Germline trimming cut 5 bases from V and 1 base from J; bases unmatched to any gene: 6. In DNA, the CDR3 is TGTGCCAGCAGCCGGAGACAGGGGATCCAAGAGACCCAGTACTTC. This gives the protein CASSRRQGIQETQYF.

The chain is built from TRBV20-1 and TRBJ1-3; no firm D call. Germline loops: CDR1 DFQATT, CDR2 SNEGSKA (reference sequence). V shed 6 bases and J shed 0 bases, with 12 bases lying between them. The CDR3 runs 14 residues. The CDR3 nucleotides are TGCAGTGCGCCCGATATTACCTCTGGAAACACCATATATTTT. It is translated as CSAPDITSGNTIYF.

This clonotype was seen a few times. The rearrangement joins TRBV5-6 to TRBJ2-1, with a possible D match to TRBD2 (6 bases). CDR1 and CDR2 (germline): SGHDT, YYEEEE. This CDR3 has 15 amino acids. Trimming took 2 bases from V and 4 from J, leaving 13 bases between them. CDR3: CASSFEGLGYNEQFF. The CDR3, as DNA: TGTGCCAGCAGCTTTGAGGGACTGGGATACAATGAGCAGTTCTTC.

This clonotype was seen a few times. This chain uses TRBV19 with TRBJ2-6; TRBD1 matches 10 bases. The germline V gene encodes CDR1 LNHDA and CDR2 SQIVND (reference sequence). V shed 5 bases, J shed 3 bases, and the junction held 22 bases outside the gene matches. The CDR3 consists of 22 residues. The CDR3 DNA reads as TGTGCCAGTAGTCCCAGACAGGGGGCTAGTCGGGCGGGAGGACATGGGGCCAACGTCCTGACTTTC. This codes for CASSPRQGASRAGGHGANVLTF.

A word on this clonotype: A read error may be the cause here, since a much bigger clone is one base away. This chain connects TRBV4-2 to TRBJ1-4; D perhaps matches TRBD1 (6 bases). Trimming pared 1 base from V and 2 bases from J, leaving 17 bases between. The CDR3 spans 18 residues. Germline V gene lookup returns CDR1 LGHNA and CDR2 YNFKEQ. CDR3 DNA: TGTGCCAGCAGCCAAGTCTGCGGGGGCGTAAAGACTAATGAAAAACTGTTTTTT. Amino acids: CASSQVCGGVKTNEKLFF.

There are a few counts of this clonotype. This sequence joins TRBV19 and TRBJ1-5; no reliable D call. The V gene lost 7 bases and the J gene lost 0 bases, with 7 bases spanning the gap. From germline, CDR1 is LNHDA and CDR2 SQIVND (reference sequence). This CDR3 comprises 13 residues. The CDR3 loop reads CASTLSSNQPQHF. The CDR3 region has the DNA TGTGCCAGTACTTTGAGTAGCAATCAGCCCCAGCATTTT.

In this sample, this clonotype turned up many times. The rearrangement joins TRBV24-1 to TRBJ2-7; no reliable D call. This CDR3 is built from 11 residues. With 9 bases removed from V and 5 bases from J, the gap between germline ends came to 10 bases. Germline V gene data show CDR1 as KGHDR and CDR2 as SFDVKD. The chain's CDR3 is CATGLRDEQYF. In DNA, the CDR3 is TGTGCCACCGGGCTAAGGGACGAGCAGTACTTC.

A note on this clonotype: This may stem from a read error, because a much larger clone lies one nucleotide away. The rearrangement links TRBV12-3 or TRBV12-4 to TRBJ1-2, with a possible D match to TRBD1 (6 bases). The CDR3 is made up of 16 amino acids. The CDR3 spells CASSLIWTAINYGYAF. The CDR3 DNA is TGTGCCAGCAGTTTAATTTGGACAGCGATTAACTATGGCTACGCCTTC.

This clonotype has just a few counts. This may arise from a read error, as a much more abundant clone is one base away. CDR3 region: CSASRQAGNQPQHF. The CDR3 coding sequence is TGCAGTGCTAGCCGACAGGCAGGCAATCAGCCCCAGCATTTT. The chain recombines TRBV20-1 with TRBJ1-5; D is possibly TRBD1 (6 bases). In germline, CDR1 is DFQATT, CDR2 SNEGSKA (reference sequence). V was clipped by 3 bases and J by 2 bases, with 11 bases between them. This CDR3 region has 14 residues.

This chain joins TRBV15 and TRBJ2-1, with D unclear. CDR3 length: 16 amino acids. Trimming took 0 bases from V and 4 from J, leaving 13 bases between them. Germline V lookup: CDR1 LNHNV, CDR2 YYDKDF (reference sequence). CDR3 sequence reads: CATSRDRAGEYNEQFF. CDR3 sequence (DNA): TGTGCCACCAGCAGAGATCGGGCAGGCGAGTACAATGAGCAGTTCTTC.

The chain has TRBV4-3 and TRBJ1-5, with D tentatively TRBD1 (5 bases). Germline CDR1 LGHNA, CDR2 YSLEER. The CDR3 consists of 17 residues. Trimming shortened V by 0 bases and J by 5 bases, and 17 bases separated the two germline ends. The DNA for the CDR3 is TGCGCCAGCAGCCAAGATCCGGGCGGAACAGGATATCAGCCCCAGCATTTT. Protein sequence: CASSQDPGGTGYQPQHF.

This clonotype was detected ten times or more. This chain links TRBV2 with TRBJ2-1, with 8 bases identical to TRBD2. V shed 0 bases, J shed 7 bases, and the junction held 5 bases outside the gene matches. Germline lookup yields CDR1 SNHLY and CDR2 FYNNEI. The CDR3 extends over 15 amino acids. DNA of the CDR3: TGTGCCAGCAGTGAAGCTAGCGGGATATGGAATGAGCAGTTCTTC. Protein sequence: CASSEASGIWNEQFF.

In its sample, this clonotype was seen many times. The genes are TRBV6-5 and TRBJ1-1; no clear D gene. V was pared by 4 bases and J by 6 bases, with 12 bases between. Per germline, CDR1 MNHEY and CDR2 SVGAGI. The CDR3 is 13 amino acids. CDR3 nucleotides: TGTGCCAGCAGTTTGCCGGGGAAAGCTGAAGCTTTCTTT. This sequence encodes CASSLPGKAEAFF.

Only a few counts were recorded for this clonotype. The CDR3 sequence: CASSFQGQAQETQYF. CDR3 DNA sequence: TGTGCCAGCAGTTTTCAAGGACAGGCCCAAGAGACCCAGTACTTC. The genes are TRBV27 and TRBJ2-5; 7 bases are shared with TRBD1. The CDR3 has 15 residues. The J segment lost 1 base and the V segment lost 3 bases, leaving 5 bases of the junction unmatched. The germline gives CDR1 MNHEY, CDR2 SMNVEV (reference sequence).

In its sample, this clonotype was seen many times. This chain connects TRBV6-2 or TRBV6-3 to TRBJ2-5; a weak D match, TRBD1 (5 bases). The CDR3 runs to 14 residues. CDR1 is MNHEY, CDR2 SVGEGT, per germline. The V end lost 4 bases, the J end lost 2 bases, and 11 bases lay between the germline ends. The CDR3 protein is CASSSRQRQETQYF. The CDR3 nucleotides are TGTGCCAGCAGTTCACGACAGAGGCAAGAGACCCAGTACTTC.

The gene calls are TRBV6-1 and TRBJ1-5, with a tentative D call TRBD1 (5 bases). In germline, CDR1 is MNHNS, CDR2 SASEGT. The CDR3 is 13 amino acids. Trimming pared 6 bases from V and 7 bases from J, leaving 13 bases between. CDR3 DNA: TGTGCCAGCAGAAAGGACAAGATACAGCCCCAGCATTTT. This translates into CASRKDKIQPQHF.

This clonotype turned up a few times. The DNA for the CDR3 is TGTGCCAGCAGCTTGGCCAGGGGGGGAGAGACCCAGTACTTC. Translated, it gives CASSLARGGETQYF. V is TRBV5-5 and J is TRBJ2-5, with D perhaps TRBD1 or TRBD2 (7 bases each). CDR1 and CDR2 from the germline V gene are SGHKS and YYEKEE (reference sequence). The CDR3 sequence is 14 residues long. The ends were cut back, 0 bases at V and 4 bases at J, with 10 bases in the middle.

This clonotype was detected ten times or more. The rearrangement uses TRBV20-1 and TRBJ1-2; possibly TRBD1 for D (5 bases). V gave up 1 base and J gave up 5 bases, with 14 bases separating them. Germline assignment: CDR1 DFQATT and CDR2 SNEGSKA (reference sequence). There are 14 residues in the CDR3. CDR3 in amino acids: CSARVLRDGYGYTF. The CDR3 DNA reads as TGCAGTGCTAGAGTTCTCCGGGACGGATATGGCTACACCTTC.

The CDR3 loop reads CATGLTGSSGNTIYF. The CDR3 nucleotides are TGTGCCACTGGCTTGACAGGCAGCTCTGGAAACACCATATATTTT. The rearrangement joins TRBV10-3 to TRBJ1-3, with D maybe TRBD1 (6 bases). CDR1 and CDR2 (germline): ENHRY, SYGVKD. The V gene lost 10 bases and the J gene lost 0 bases, with 16 bases spanning the gap. CDR3 length: 15 amino acids.

This clonotype was counted many times. The rearrangement joins TRBV6-9 to TRBJ2-7; TRBD2 is a possible D gene (5 bases). The V gene's germline CDR1 is MNHGY and CDR2 SVAAGI. Between the trimmed V and J ends, which lost 3 bases and 3 bases, there was a span of 9 bases. The CDR3 is 13 amino acids. The CDR3 nucleotides are TGTGCCAGCAGTTACGGGGAAAACTACGAGCAGTACTTC. Translation: CASSYGENYEQYF.

This clonotype has at least ten counts. The chain combines TRBV2 with TRBJ1-4; 7 nucleotides match TRBD1. CDR1 is SNHLY and CDR2 is FYNNEI in the germline V gene. V was clipped by 6 bases and J by 4 bases; unmatched bases: 20. The CDR3 loop spans 19 amino acids. The CDR3 nucleotides read TGTGCCAGCAGCAGTAGGGGGCACTTACTGGCAGTGGATAATGAAAAACTGTTTTTT. Translating gives CASSSRGHLLAVDNEKLFF.

The genes are TRBV29-1 and TRBJ2-5; D unclear. Germline V CDR1 and CDR2: SQVTM, ANQGSEA. Trimming stripped 0 bases from V and 7 bases from J, with 18 bases between. This CDR3 is 15 amino acids long. CDR3 in DNA: TGCAGCGTTGAAGATACCGGGCGAAGCTGGGGGACCCAGTACTTC. As protein: CSVEDTGRSWGTQYF.

There are many counts of this clonotype. The chain uses TRBV20-1 and TRBJ2-1, with no clear D. Germline values: CDR1 DFQATT, CDR2 SNEGSKA (reference sequence). The CDR3 sequence is 14 residues long. V was trimmed by 0 bases and J by 5 bases, leaving 11 bases between them. CDR3 bases: TGCAGTGCTAGAGACTCGAGAGGACACAATGAGCAGTTCTTC. Its translation is CSARDSRGHNEQFF.